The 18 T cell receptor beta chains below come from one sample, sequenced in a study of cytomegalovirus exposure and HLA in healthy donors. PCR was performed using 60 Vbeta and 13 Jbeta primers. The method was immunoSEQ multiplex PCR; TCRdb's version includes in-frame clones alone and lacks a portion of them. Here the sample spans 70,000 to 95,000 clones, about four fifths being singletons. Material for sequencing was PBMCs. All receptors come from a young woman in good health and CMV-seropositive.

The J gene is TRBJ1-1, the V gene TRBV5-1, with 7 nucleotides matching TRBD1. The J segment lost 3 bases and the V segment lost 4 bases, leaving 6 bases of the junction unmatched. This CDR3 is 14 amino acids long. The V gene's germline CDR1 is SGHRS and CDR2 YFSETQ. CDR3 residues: CASSPGTDYTEAFF. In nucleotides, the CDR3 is TGCGCCAGCAGCCCCGGGACAGACTACACTGAAGCTTTCTTT.

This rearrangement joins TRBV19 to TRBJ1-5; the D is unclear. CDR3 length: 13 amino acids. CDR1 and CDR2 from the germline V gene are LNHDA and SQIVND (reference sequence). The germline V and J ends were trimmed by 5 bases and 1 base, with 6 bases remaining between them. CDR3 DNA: TGTGCCAGTAGTTTGGCCAGCAATCAGCCCCAGCATTTT. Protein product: CASSLASNQPQHF.

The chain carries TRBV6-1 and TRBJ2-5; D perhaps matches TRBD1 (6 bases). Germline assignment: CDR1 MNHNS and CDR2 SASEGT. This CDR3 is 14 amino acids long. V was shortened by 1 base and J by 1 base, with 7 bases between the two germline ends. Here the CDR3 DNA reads TGTGCCAGCAGTGAAGACAGGGTCCAAGAGACCCAGTACTTC. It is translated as CASSEDRVQETQYF.

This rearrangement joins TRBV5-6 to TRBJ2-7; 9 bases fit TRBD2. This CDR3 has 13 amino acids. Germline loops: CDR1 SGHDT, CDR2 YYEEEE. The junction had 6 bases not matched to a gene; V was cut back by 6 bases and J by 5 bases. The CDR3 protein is CASIRAGGDEQYF. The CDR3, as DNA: TGTGCCAGCATTAGGGCGGGAGGGGACGAGCAGTACTTC.

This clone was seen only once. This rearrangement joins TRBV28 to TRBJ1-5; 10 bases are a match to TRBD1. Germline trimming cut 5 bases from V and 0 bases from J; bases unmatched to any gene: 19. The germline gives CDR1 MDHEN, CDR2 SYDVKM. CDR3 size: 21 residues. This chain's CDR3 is CASSLDRGLRFIPDSNQPQHF. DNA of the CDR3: TGTGCCAGCAGTCTTGACAGGGGGCTTCGATTTATCCCCGATAGCAATCAGCCCCAGCATTTT.

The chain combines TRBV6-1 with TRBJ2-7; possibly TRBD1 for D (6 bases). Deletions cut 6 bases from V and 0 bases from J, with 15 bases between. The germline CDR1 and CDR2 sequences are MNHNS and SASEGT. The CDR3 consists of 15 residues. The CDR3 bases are TGTGCCAGCAGAGATGGACAGCAAAGCTCCTACGAGCAGTACTTC. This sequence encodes CASRDGQQSSYEQYF.

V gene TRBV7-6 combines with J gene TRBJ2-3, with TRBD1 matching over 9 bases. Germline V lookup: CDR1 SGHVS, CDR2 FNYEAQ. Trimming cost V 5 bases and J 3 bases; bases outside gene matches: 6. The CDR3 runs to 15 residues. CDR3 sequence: CASSQGQGITDTQYF. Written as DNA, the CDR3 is TGTGCCAGCAGCCAGGGACAGGGTATTACAGATACGCAGTATTTT.

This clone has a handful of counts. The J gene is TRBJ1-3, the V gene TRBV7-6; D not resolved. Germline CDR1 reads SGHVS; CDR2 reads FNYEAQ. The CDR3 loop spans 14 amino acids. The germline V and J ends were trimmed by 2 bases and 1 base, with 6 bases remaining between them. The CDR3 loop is CASSLNPSGNTIYF. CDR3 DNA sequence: TGTGCCAGCAGCTTAAATCCTTCTGGAAACACCATATATTTT.

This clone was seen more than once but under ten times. The CDR3 DNA is TGTGCCAGCAGTTACCGGGGACTGTTGGGAGAGACCCAGTACTTC. Translated: CASSYRGLLGETQYF. The rearrangement uses TRBV6-5 and TRBJ2-5, with D maybe TRBD2 (6 bases). The CDR3 extends over 15 amino acids. CDR1 is MNHEY, CDR2 SVGAGI, per germline. V lost 2 bases to trimming and J lost 4 bases, with 14 bases between them.

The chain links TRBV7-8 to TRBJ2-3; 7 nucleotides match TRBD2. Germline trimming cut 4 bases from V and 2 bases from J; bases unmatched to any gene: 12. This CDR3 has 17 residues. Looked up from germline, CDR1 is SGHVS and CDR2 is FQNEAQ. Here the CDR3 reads CASSWRGIPRDTDTQYF. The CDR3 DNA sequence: TGTGCCAGCAGCTGGCGGGGGATACCCCGGGACACAGATACGCAGTATTTT. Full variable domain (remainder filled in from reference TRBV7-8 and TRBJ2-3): GAGVSQSPRYKVAKRGQDVALRCDPISGHVSLFWYQQALGQGPEFLTYFQNEAQLDKSGLPSDRFFAERPEGSVSTLKIQRTQQEDSAVYLCASSWRGIPRDTDTQYFGPGTRLTVL.

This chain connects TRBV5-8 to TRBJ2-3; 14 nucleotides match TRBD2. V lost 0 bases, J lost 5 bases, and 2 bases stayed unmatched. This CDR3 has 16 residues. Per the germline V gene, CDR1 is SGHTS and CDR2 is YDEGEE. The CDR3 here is CASSLGGLAGVDTQYF. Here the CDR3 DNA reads TGTGCCAGCAGCTTGGGGGGACTAGCGGGAGTAGATACGCAGTATTTT.

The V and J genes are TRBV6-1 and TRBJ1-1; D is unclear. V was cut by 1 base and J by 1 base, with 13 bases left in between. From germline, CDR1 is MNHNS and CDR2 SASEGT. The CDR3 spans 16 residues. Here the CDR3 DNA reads TGTGCCAGCAGTGAAGGGTACAGAGAGCCGAACACTGAAGCTTTCTTT. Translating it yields CASSEGYREPNTEAFF.

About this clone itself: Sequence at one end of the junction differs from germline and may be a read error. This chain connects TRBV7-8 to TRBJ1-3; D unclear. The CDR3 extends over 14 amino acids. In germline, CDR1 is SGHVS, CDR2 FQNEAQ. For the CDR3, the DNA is TGTGCCAGCACCTTACCAGAATCTGGAAACACCATATATTTT. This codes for CASTLPESGNTIYF.

CDR3 DNA sequence: TGTGCCAGCAGCTACCCGGGGTACAATGAGCAGTTCTTC. It yields the protein CASSYPGYNEQFF. J is TRBJ2-1 and V is TRBV7-9; D perhaps matches TRBD2 (5 bases). The CDR3 covers 13 residues. Germline V gives CDR1 SEHNR, CDR2 FQNEAQ (reference sequence). Trimming shortened V by 4 bases and J by 4 bases, and 8 bases separated the two germline ends.

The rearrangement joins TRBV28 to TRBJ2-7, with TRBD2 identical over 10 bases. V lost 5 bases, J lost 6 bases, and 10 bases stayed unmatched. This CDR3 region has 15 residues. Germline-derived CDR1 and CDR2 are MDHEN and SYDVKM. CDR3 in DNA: TGTGCCAGCAGTCTCAACCCCAGCGGGAGGGCCGAGCAGTACTTC. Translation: CASSLNPSGRAEQYF.

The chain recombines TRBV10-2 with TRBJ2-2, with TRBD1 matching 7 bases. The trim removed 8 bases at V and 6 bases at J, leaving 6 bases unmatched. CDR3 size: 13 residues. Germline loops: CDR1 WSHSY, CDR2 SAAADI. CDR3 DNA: TGCGCCAGCGTTAGGGGGCAGGCCGGGGAGCTGTTTTTT. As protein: CASVRGQAGELFF.

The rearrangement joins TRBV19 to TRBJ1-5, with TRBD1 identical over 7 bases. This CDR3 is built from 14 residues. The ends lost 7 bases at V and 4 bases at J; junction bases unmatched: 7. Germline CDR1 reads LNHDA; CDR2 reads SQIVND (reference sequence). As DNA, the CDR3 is TGTGCCAGTAAGCGAGACAGGGCTAATCAGCCCCAGCATTTT. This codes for CASKRDRANQPQHF.

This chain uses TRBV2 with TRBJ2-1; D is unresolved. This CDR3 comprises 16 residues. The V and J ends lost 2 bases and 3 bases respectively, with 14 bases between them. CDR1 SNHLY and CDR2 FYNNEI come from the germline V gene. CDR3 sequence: CASSESGLWVYNEQFF. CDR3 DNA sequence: TGTGCCAGCAGTGAATCGGGTTTATGGGTCTACAATGAGCAGTTCTTC.